This entry lists 3 T cell receptor beta chains sequenced from one sample in a study of OX40 agonist ivuxolimab in advanced cancers. Here immunoSEQ multiplex PCR was the method, and the copy in TCRdb shows in-frame clones only, minus some. Altogether some 69,000 clones are present, about 90% being singletons, with the ten largest covering roughly 10%. The sequenced sample was CD4+ or CD8+ T cells sorted from blood, obtained in a trial of the OX40 agonist ivuxolimab. The receptors here all came from an adult with an advanced solid tumor such as melanoma, head and neck, liver or kidney cancer.

The rearrangement uses TRBV5-6 and TRBJ1-1, with 8 bases that match TRBD1. CDR3 length equals 15 residues. Germline values: CDR1 SGHDT, CDR2 YYEEEE. Losses at the gene ends were 1 base for V and 4 bases for J; bases not matched to a gene: 6. The CDR3, as DNA: TGTGCCAGCAGCTTGTTCGGACAGGGCGGCACTGAAGCTTTCTTT. Translation gives CASSLFGQGGTEAFF. The full variable domain, with the rest looked up from reference TRBV5-6 and TRBJ1-1, is DAGVTQSPTHLIKTRGQQVTLRCSPKSGHDTVSWYQQALGQGPQFIFQYYEEEERQRGNFPDRFSGHQFPNYSSELNVNALLLGDSALYLCASSLFGQGGTEAFFGQGTRLTVV.

This chain's CDR3 is CASSEAGLKETQYF. The CDR3 DNA follows: TGTGCCAGCAGCGAGGCGGGACTGAAAGAGACCCAGTACTTC. V usage is TRBV5-6 and J usage is TRBJ2-5; D may be TRBD2 (6 bases). The CDR3 spans 14 residues. The germline V and J ends were trimmed by 4 bases and 3 bases, with 13 bases remaining between them. CDR1 and CDR2 from the germline V gene are SGHDT and YYEEEE.

This sequence joins TRBV7-9 and TRBJ1-3; D possibly corresponds to TRBD1 (6 bases). This CDR3 region has 16 residues. V lost 4 bases to trimming and J lost 0 bases, with 13 bases between them. Germline V gene data show CDR1 as SEHNR and CDR2 as FQNEAQ (reference sequence). CDR3 DNA: TGTGCCAGCAGCTCCTGGACAGCAATCTCTGGAAACACCATATATTTT. Protein sequence: CASSSWTAISGNTIYF.